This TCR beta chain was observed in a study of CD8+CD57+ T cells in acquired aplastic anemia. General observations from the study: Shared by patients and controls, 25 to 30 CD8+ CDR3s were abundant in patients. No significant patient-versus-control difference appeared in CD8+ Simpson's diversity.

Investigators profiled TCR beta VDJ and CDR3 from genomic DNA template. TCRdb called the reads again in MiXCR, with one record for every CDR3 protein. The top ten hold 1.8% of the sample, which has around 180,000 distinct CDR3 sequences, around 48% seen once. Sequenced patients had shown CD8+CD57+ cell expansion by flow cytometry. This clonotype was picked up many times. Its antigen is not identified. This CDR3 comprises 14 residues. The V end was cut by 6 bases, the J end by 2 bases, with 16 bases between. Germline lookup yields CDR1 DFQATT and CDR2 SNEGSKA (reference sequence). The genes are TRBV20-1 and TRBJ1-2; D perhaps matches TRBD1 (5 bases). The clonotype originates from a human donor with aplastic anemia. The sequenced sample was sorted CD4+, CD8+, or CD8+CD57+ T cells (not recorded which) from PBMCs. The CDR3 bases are TGCAGTGCCATCGTCCGGGACGGAAACTATGGCTACACCTTC. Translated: CSAIVRDGNYGYTF.